The T cell receptor (beta chain) described here comes from a study of T cells in Graves' hyperthyroidism and ophthalmopathy. CDR1 and CDR2 (germline): ENHRY, SYGVKD. Trimming shortened V by 10 bases and J by 1 base, and 19 bases separated the two germline ends. CDR3 size: 15 residues. Using RNA transcripts as the source, TCR beta CDR3 regions were amplified. The HTBI set primed first-round TCR CDR3 RT-PCR. TCRdb called the multiplex PCR reads again in MiXCR, with one record for every CDR3 protein. The sample records 600,000 to 700,000 distinct CDR3 sequences, about 15% being singletons. This clonotype was counted many times. Each person with ophthalmopathy scored at least 3 on the Clinical Activity Score, reached NOSPECS grade 4 or higher, and had been ill under 3 months. Lactation, pregnancy, other autoimmune disease or uncontrolled infection excluded patients.

The TCR comes from a woman aged 40 to 49 with Graves' ophthalmopathy. V usage is TRBV10-3 and J usage is TRBJ1-1, with D possibly TRBD1 on 6 matching bases. The sample consisted of blood. The DNA for the CDR3 is TGTGCCACCAGGGGTGGGGTAGGGACGAACACTGAAGCTTTCTTT. Protein product: CATRGGVGTNTEAFF.